The entry below describes one T cell receptor beta chain. With 0 bases clipped from V and 5 bases from J, the junction kept 3 bases outside the gene matches. The CDR3 extends over 14 amino acids. Germline V gene sequence: CDR1 SGHAT, CDR2 FQDESV (reference sequence). Each CDR3 protein gets one entry after TCRdb re-called the RT-PCR reads with MiXCR. Of about 680,000 distinct CDR3 sequences listed, approximately 14% are singletons. The sample comprised memory CD4+ T cells from blood. The TCR comes from a female donor in good health, serving as a healthy control. The rearrangement uses TRBV11-1 and TRBJ2-7; 8 nucleotides line up with TRBD2. In DNA form, the CDR3 reads TGTGCCAGCAGCTTAGCGCCGGGAGGGCACGAGCAGTACTTC. Translated: CASSLAPGGHEQYF.